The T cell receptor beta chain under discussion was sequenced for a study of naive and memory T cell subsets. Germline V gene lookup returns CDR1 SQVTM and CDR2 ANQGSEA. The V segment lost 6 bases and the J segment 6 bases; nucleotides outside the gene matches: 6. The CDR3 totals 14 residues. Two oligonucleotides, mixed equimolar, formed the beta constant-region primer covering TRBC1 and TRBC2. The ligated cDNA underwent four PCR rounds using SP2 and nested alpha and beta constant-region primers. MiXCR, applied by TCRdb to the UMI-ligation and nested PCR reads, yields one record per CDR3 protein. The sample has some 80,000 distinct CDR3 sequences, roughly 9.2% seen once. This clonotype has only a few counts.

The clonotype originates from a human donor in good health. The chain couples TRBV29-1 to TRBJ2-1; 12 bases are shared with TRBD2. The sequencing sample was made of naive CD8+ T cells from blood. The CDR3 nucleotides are TGCAGCGTACCTAGCGGGAGGGCCGGCAATGAGCAGTTCTTC. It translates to CSVPSGRAGNEQFF.